The clone carrying this T cell receptor (beta chain) was counted ten times or more. As yet, its antigen is unknown. The data belong to a study of T cell repertoires in cytomegalovirus infection. Study-wide background: CMV epitopes, recently identified HLA-C-restricted and well-studied HLA-B-restricted, were used. Public TCR beta signatures marked donors with CMV infection and the matching HLA.

TCRdb passed the reads through MiXCR, listing each CDR3 protein once. Altogether 650,000 to 900,000 distinct CDR3 sequences are present, approximately 32% being singletons, with the ten largest covering 9.5% to 15%. V was pared by 2 bases and J by 5 bases, with 12 bases between. The CDR3 spans 14 residues. The rearrangement joins TRBV12-3 or TRBV12-4 to TRBJ1-2; no definite D call. Material: cultured CD8+ T cells from PBMCs, obtained from culture after CMV antigen stimulation. The sequence was obtained from a human donor in good health (CMV status not recorded). Some clones in this sample may be carry-over from other donors' samples. Here the CDR3 reads CASSLSETLYGYTF. Here the CDR3 DNA reads TGTGCCAGCAGTTTAAGTGAAACCTTATATGGCTACACCTTC.